The TCR beta chain under discussion was sequenced for a study of T cell responses to AZD1222 COVID-19 vaccine. Overall study findings and caveats: Increased Spike-specific TCR breadth and depth were observed after two AZD1222 doses. Repertoires were obtained only post-peak T cell response.

Sequencing used immunoSEQ multiplex PCR; TCRdb keeps in-frame clones, though not all of them. The data show fewer than 140,000 clones, 90% seen once. Some second doses came at about 4 weeks and others at about 12 weeks; these were pooled. In the case of this clone: Its antigen is currently unknown.

V lost 5 bases and J lost 5, with 12 bases in between. The CDR3 is 14 residues long. Germline assignment: CDR1 MNHEY and CDR2 SVGAGI. V gene TRBV6-5 combines with J gene TRBJ2-2; TRBD1 is a possible D gene (5 bases). Sequencing was performed on peripheral blood, taken 28 days after the second AZD1222 dose. The TCR sequence derives from an adult who received the AZD1222 COVID-19 vaccine. For the CDR3, the DNA is TGTGCCAGCAGTCCCGCGACAGAGACCGGGGAGCTGTTTTTT. It codes for CASSPATETGELFF.